Presented here are 6 T cell receptor beta chains from one specimen sequenced in a study of OX40 agonist ivuxolimab in advanced cancers. Here immunoSEQ multiplex PCR was the method, and the copy in TCRdb shows in-frame clones only, minus some. This sample yields 98,000 or so clones, of which about nine tenths are seen a single time; over 0.65% belongs to the top ten. The sequencing here drew on CD4+ or CD8+ T cells sorted from blood, taken in a trial of the OX40 agonist ivuxolimab. All receptors come from an adult with an advanced solid tumor such as melanoma, head and neck, liver or kidney cancer.

V gene TRBV28 combines with J gene TRBJ1-5; D not resolved. This CDR3 has 16 amino acids. Trimming pared 7 bases from V and 1 base from J, leaving 17 bases between. Germline CDR1 reads MDHEN; CDR2 reads SYDVKM. The CDR3 here is CASTNPGPTSNQPQHF. The CDR3 region has the DNA TGTGCCAGCACAAACCCCGGGCCAACCAGCAATCAGCCCCAGCATTTT.

The chain combines TRBV28 with TRBJ2-7, with TRBD2 matching 8 bases. The CDR3 is 16 amino acids. V was clipped by 7 bases and J by 0 bases; unmatched bases: 11. Looked up from germline, CDR1 is MDHEN and CDR2 is SYDVKM. The CDR3 DNA follows: TGTGCCAGCACCCCAGCGGGAGTTAGAAGCTCCTACGAGCAGTACTTC. Amino acid sequence: CASTPAGVRSSYEQYF. Using reference TRBV28 and TRBJ2-7 for the parts outside the CDR3, the full variable domain is DVKVTQSSRYLVKRTGEKVFLECVQDMDHENMFWYRQDPGLGLRLIYFSYDVKMKEKGDIPEGYSVSREKKERFSLILESASTNQTSMYLCASTPAGVRSSYEQYFGPGTRLTVT.

This rearrangement joins TRBV10-3 to TRBJ2-3; D gene unclear. The CDR3 loop spans 18 amino acids. V lost 4 bases, J lost 2 bases, and 22 bases lay in between. Germline V CDR1 and CDR2: ENHRY, SYGVKD. The CDR3 DNA is TGTGCCATCAGTGGGTCGCTAACTCCGCAGGCTACCACAGATACGCAGTATTTT. This codes for CAISGSLTPQATTDTQYF.

The J gene is TRBJ2-3, the V gene TRBV6-5; no firm D call. CDR3 length: 14 amino acids. CDR1 and CDR2 from the germline V gene are MNHEY and SVGAGI. V was cut by 5 bases and J by 4 bases, with 13 bases left in between. CDR3 sequence reads: CASSHPNSPDTQYF. The CDR3 DNA reads as TGTGCCAGCAGTCACCCGAACTCCCCAGATACGCAGTATTTT.

This sequence joins TRBV28 and TRBJ2-1, with unresolved D. Trimming cost V 2 bases and J 8 bases, with 16 bases left between them. The V gene's germline CDR1 is MDHEN and CDR2 SYDVKM. The CDR3 has 15 residues. CDR3 bases: TGTGCCAGCAGTTTAGTAGGACCCCACCTAGATGAGCAGTTCTTC. Translation gives CASSLVGPHLDEQFF.

V gene TRBV5-1 combines with J gene TRBJ2-2; tentatively, D is TRBD2 (5 bases). Germline V gene data show CDR1 as SGHRS and CDR2 as YFSETQ. The CDR3 extends over 14 amino acids. Trimming shortened V by 7 bases and J by 4 bases, and 14 bases separated the two germline ends. CDR3 nucleotide sequence: TGCGCCAGCCGAGGAGGTTGGGGCACCGGGGAGCTGTTTTTT. It is translated as CASRGGWGTGELFF.